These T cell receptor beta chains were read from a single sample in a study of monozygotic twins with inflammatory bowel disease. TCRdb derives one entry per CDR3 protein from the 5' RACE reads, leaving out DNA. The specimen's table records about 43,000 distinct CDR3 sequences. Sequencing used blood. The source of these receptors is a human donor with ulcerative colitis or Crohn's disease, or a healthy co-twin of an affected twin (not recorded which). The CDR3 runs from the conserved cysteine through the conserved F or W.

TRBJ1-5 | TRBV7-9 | CASSLEGGRMQPQHF
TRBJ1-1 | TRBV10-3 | CAIRTTGGDPEAFF
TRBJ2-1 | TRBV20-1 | CSATRGGPSYYNEQFF
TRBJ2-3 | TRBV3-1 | CASSHRTYTDTQYF
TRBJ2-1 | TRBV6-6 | CASSPSGPHGEQFF
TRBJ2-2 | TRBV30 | CAWNPGDTGELFF
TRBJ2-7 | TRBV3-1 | CASSHSGGAYEQYF
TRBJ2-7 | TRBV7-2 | CASSLKMGYEQYF
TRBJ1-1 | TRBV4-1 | CASSQGAAMNTEAFF
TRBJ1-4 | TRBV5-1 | CASSDRDSIATNEKLFF
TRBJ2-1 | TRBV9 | CASSVGSEQFF
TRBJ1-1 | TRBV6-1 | CASSLNEISNTEAFF
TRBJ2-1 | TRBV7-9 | CASSQIGQGGHEQFF
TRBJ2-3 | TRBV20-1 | CSAGDQSTDTQYF
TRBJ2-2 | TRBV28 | CASSTLGAGELFF
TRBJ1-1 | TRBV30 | CAYYLGPLAFF
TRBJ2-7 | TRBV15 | CATSRSGESYEQYF
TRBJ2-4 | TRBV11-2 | CASSLVASGGADMAKNIQYF
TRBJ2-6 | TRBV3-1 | CATENSGANVLTF
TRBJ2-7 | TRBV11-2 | CASRTSGTLGTYEQYF
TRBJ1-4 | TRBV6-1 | CASSEVTVREKLFF
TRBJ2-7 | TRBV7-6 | CASSFVLDGEQYF
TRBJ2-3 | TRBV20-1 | CSASLLAGAGETDTQYF
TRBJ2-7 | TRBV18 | CASSITGSGEQYF
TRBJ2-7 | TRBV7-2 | CASSFQGGYEQYF
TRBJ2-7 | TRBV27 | CASSEGDRPSYEQYF
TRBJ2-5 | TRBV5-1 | CASSLGGTGGAETQYF
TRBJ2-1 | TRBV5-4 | CASSGGLTKGYNEQFF
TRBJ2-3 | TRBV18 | CASSPLKSADTQYF
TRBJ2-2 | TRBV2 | CASSYSLTGELFF